This passage covers 11 T cell receptor beta chains from one sample sequenced in a study of T cells after yellow fever vaccination. MiXCR, run by TCRdb on the 5' RACE reads, gives a single entry per CDR3 protein. The data contain around 400,000 distinct CDR3 sequences, roughly 11% of them seen just once; the ten biggest clones take up roughly 18%. The source material was PBMCs, sampled on the day of the first yellow fever vaccination. The receptors stem from a man aged 18 to 29 who received the YFV17D yellow fever vaccine.

The rearrangement uses TRBV6-2 or TRBV6-3 and TRBJ2-5; TRBD2 is a possible D gene (6 bases). There are 15 residues in the CDR3. Germline V gives CDR1 MNHEY, CDR2 SVGEGT. The V end lost 2 bases, the J end lost 2 bases, and 12 bases lay between the germline ends. The CDR3 here is CASSYMGGWQETQYF. CDR3 bases: TGTGCCAGCAGTTACATGGGGGGATGGCAAGAGACCCAGTACTTC.

This chain uses TRBV3-1 with TRBJ2-5; 11 nucleotides align to TRBD2. The CDR3 spans 19 residues. Losses at the gene ends were 4 bases for V and 0 bases for J; bases not matched to a gene: 13. In germline, CDR1 is LGHDT, CDR2 YNNKEL (reference sequence). As DNA, the CDR3 is TGTGCCAGCAGCCCCCATCCTATTTCTAGCGGGGGGTACCAAGAGACCCAGTACTTC. Protein sequence: CASSPHPISSGGYQETQYF.

This clonotype was recorded a few times. CDR3 bases: TGTGCCTCAACCGGGACAGGATGGTCTGCCCCAGATACGCAGTATTTT. Translation gives CASTGTGWSAPDTQYF. The chain combines TRBV10-3 with TRBJ2-3; 8 bases agree with TRBD1. The CDR3 consists of 16 residues. Per the germline V gene, CDR1 is ENHRY and CDR2 is SYGVKD. The V gene end was trimmed by 11 bases and the J gene end by 4 bases; junction bases not matched to a gene: 17.

The chain combines TRBV7-3 with TRBJ1-2, with D possibly being TRBD1 (5 bases). V shed 2 bases and J shed 8 bases, with 21 bases lying between them. CDR1 and CDR2 (germline): SGHTA, FQGTGA. This CDR3 contains 16 residues. For the CDR3, the DNA is TGTGCCAGCAGCTTAGGGGGACCGGGGATAAGTGGAGGCTACACCTTC. This codes for CASSLGGPGISGGYTF.

This clonotype came up a few times. V usage is TRBV5-1 and J usage is TRBJ2-3, with TRBD2 matching 7 bases. The CDR3 has 16 residues. Germline V gene sequence: CDR1 SGHRS, CDR2 YFSETQ. V gave up 4 bases and J gave up 6 bases; unmatched junction bases: 14. This chain's CDR3 is CASSVSSGALRDTQYF. CDR3 DNA sequence: TGCGCCAGCAGCGTATCTAGCGGCGCCCTTAGGGATACGCAGTATTTT.

The rearrangement uses TRBV5-1 and TRBJ2-5, with D perhaps being TRBD1 or TRBD2 (6 bases each). V was cut by 0 bases and J by 4 bases, with 19 bases left in between. The CDR3 totals 17 residues. In germline, CDR1 is SGHRS, CDR2 YFSETQ. CDR3 sequence (DNA): TGCGCCAGCAGCTTGGCTGAGGGGGGACAAATTCTAGAGACCCAGTACTTC. Its protein product is CASSLAEGGQILETQYF.

This chain joins TRBV7-9 and TRBJ2-3; D unclear. The V end lost 1 base, the J end lost 0 bases, and 8 bases lay between the germline ends. CDR1 is SEHNR and CDR2 is FQNEAQ in the germline V gene (reference sequence). This CDR3 has 15 residues. The CDR3, as DNA: TGTGCCAGCAGCTTAGGCGACCTAAGCACAGATACGCAGTATTTT. Residues: CASSLGDLSTDTQYF.

This clonotype is termed medium-sized. The V call is TRBV9, the J call TRBJ1-1; D not resolved. This CDR3 comprises 13 residues. Germline-derived CDR1 and CDR2 are SGDLS and YYNGEE. With 0 bases removed from V and 4 bases from J, the gap between germline ends came to 7 bases. The CDR3 is CASSVGTGTEAFF. CDR3 in DNA: TGTGCCAGCAGCGTAGGGACGGGCACTGAAGCTTTCTTT. The full variable domain, rest sourced from reference TRBV9 and TRBJ1-1, is DSGVTQTPKHLITATGQRVTLRCSPRSGDLSVYWYQQSLDQGLQFLIQYYNGEERAKGNILERFSAQQFPDLHSELNLSSLELGDSALYFCASSVGTGTEAFFGQGTRLTVV.

This clonotype came up many times. The chain recombines TRBV5-1 with TRBJ2-5, with a tentative D call TRBD2 (5 bases). CDR3 size: 13 residues. CDR1 SGHRS and CDR2 YFSETQ come from the germline V gene. Trimming shortened V by 0 bases and J by 5 bases, and 8 bases separated the two germline ends. The chain's CDR3 is CASSLERGETQYF. Written as DNA, the CDR3 is TGCGCCAGCAGCTTGGAGCGAGGGGAGACCCAGTACTTC. The entire variable domain, with the rest obtained from reference TRBV5-1 and TRBJ2-5, is as follows: KAGVTQTPRYLIKTRGQQVTLSCSPISGHRSVSWYQQTPGQGLQFLFEYFSETQRNKGNFPGRFSGRQFSNSRSEMNVSTLELGDSALYLCASSLERGETQYFGPGTRLLVL.

This clonotype occurred a few times. The chain combines TRBV20-1 with TRBJ2-3, with D tentatively TRBD1 (5 bases). There are 13 residues in the CDR3. Trimming pared 0 bases from V and 6 bases from J, leaving 10 bases between. Per the germline V gene, CDR1 is DFQATT and CDR2 is SNEGSKA (reference sequence). The CDR3 DNA follows: TGCAGTGCTAGAGATTCAGGGATCGATACGCAGTATTTT. Translated: CSARDSGIDTQYF.

A few counts support this clonotype. J is TRBJ2-6 and V is TRBV4-1; TRBD2 matches at 7 bases. After removal of 6 bases from V and 4 bases from J, the junction contained 12 bases not matched to a gene. This CDR3 is built from 17 residues. CDR1 and CDR2 from the germline V gene are MGHRA and YSYEKL. The CDR3 reads CASSPLGGLRGANVLTF. DNA of the CDR3: TGCGCCAGCAGTCCTTTGGGAGGGCTGAGAGGGGCCAACGTCCTGACTTTC.